Presented here are 3 T cell receptor beta chains from one specimen sequenced in a study of T cells after yellow fever vaccination. TCRdb passed the 5' RACE reads through MiXCR, listing each CDR3 protein once. The table has some 240,000 distinct CDR3 sequences, about 5.2% seen once. The material sequenced was CD4+ T cells sorted from PBMCs, taken on the day of the yellow fever booster vaccination. These receptors were collected from a man aged 18 to 29 who received the YFV17D yellow fever vaccine.

This clonotype was picked up many times. This chain uses TRBV7-6 with TRBJ2-2, with TRBD2 identical over 10 bases. This CDR3 comprises 18 residues. Germline V gene data show CDR1 as SGHVS and CDR2 as FNYEAQ. The trim removed 6 bases at V and 1 base at J, leaving 11 bases unmatched. The CDR3 DNA is TGTGCCAGCAGTCTCGGGCTAGCGGGGGCCGAGAACACCGGGGAGCTGTTTTTT. This gives the protein CASSLGLAGAENTGELFF.

The chain uses TRBV6-1 and TRBJ1-2, with D hard to call. The CDR3 has 13 amino acids. The V end was cut by 6 bases, the J end by 8 bases, with 16 bases between. Germline V gives CDR1 MNHNS, CDR2 SASEGT. Here the CDR3 reads CASRTDLPKGYTF. CDR3 in DNA: TGTGCCAGCAGAACGGATCTCCCCAAAGGCTACACCTTC.

This clonotype was counted only a few times. The rearrangement links TRBV6-2 or TRBV6-3 to TRBJ2-1; tentative D call: TRBD1 (6 bases). Per the germline V gene, CDR1 is MNHEY and CDR2 is SVGEGT. V gave up 7 bases and J gave up 8 bases, with 12 bases separating them. The CDR3 sequence is 12 residues long. The CDR3 here is CASKNRVDEQFF. Written as DNA, the CDR3 is TGTGCCAGCAAGAACAGGGTTGATGAGCAGTTCTTC.